Listed below are T cell receptor beta chains from one sample, sequenced in a study of CD8 T cells in ankylosing spondylitis. TCRdb re-called the 5' RACE reads with MiXCR, one entry per CDR3 protein. The sample has 350,000 or so distinct CDR3 sequences, about 14% seen once. Sequences were obtained from blood, either unsorted or a sorted T cell fraction (not recorded which). These receptors all stem from a male donor with ankylosing spondylitis or in good health (not recorded which). The CDR3 runs from the conserved cysteine through the conserved F or W. The D gene is left open where the match is weak. Some rows mark clone size as missing; the rest say once, few, many or name a class of expanded clone.

>TRBV5-6|TRBJ2-2|few|.
TGTGCCAGCAGCGACCGCCCTGGGAGCGGGGAGCTGTTTTTT
CASSDRPGSGELFF
>TRBV4-2|TRBJ2-1|.|.
TGTGCCAGCAGCCTACCGGGACTGGGGGATGAGCAGTTCTTC
CASSLPGLGDEQFF
>TRBV21-1|TRBJ1-2|few|.
TGTGCCAGCAGCAAAGGGACAGGGGATGACTATGGCTACACCTTC
CASSKGTGDDYGYTF
>TRBV7-2|TRBJ2-3|.|TRBD1
TGTGCCAGCAGCTTAAGGGGGCGCAGTGATACGCAGTATTTT
CASSLRGRSDTQYF
>TRBV19|TRBJ2-4|.|.
TGTGCCAGTAGTATTCCCTCAGGTCTAGCCAAAAACATTCAGTACTTC
CASSIPSGLAKNIQYF
>TRBV6-1|TRBJ2-5|.|.
TGTGCCAGCAGTCCAATGGAAAGGGGCGGAGGGGAGACCCAGTACTTC
CASSPMERGGGETQYF
>TRBV7-9|TRBJ2-2|.|.
TGTGCCAGCAGCTTCGCCGGGGTCCCCGGGGAGCTGTTTTTT
CASSFAGVPGELFF
>TRBV5-1|TRBJ2-7|few|TRBD1
TGCGCCAGCAGCTTGACGGGACAGGGCACCTACGAGCAGTACTTC
CASSLTGQGTYEQYF
>TRBV15|TRBJ2-1|many|.
TGTGCCACCAGCAGGGAAAACGATGAGCAGTTCTTC
CATSRENDEQFF
>TRBV2|TRBJ1-5|few|.
TGTGCCAGCAGCACAGGGCCAGGGCAGCCCCAGCATTTT
CASSTGPGQPQHF
>TRBV20-1|TRBJ2-1|few|.
TGCAGTGCTAGAGACCCAGGACCCTCTTACAATGAGCAGTTCTTC
CSARDPGPSYNEQFF
>TRBV29-1|TRBJ2-1|.|TRBD2
TGCAGCGTTGGAGGGACTAGCGGGGGTAGCTCCTACAATGAGCAGTTCTTC
CSVGGTSGGSSYNEQFF
>TRBV12-3/TRBV12-4|TRBJ2-1|.|.
TGTGCCAGCAGTCTCGGAGGGCGGGGTGAGCAGTTCTTC
CASSLGGRGEQFF
>TRBV5-1|TRBJ1-2|.|.
TGCGCCAGCTCTGCGGGACGGATCTATGGCTACACCTTC
CASSAGRIYGYTF
>TRBV5-1|TRBJ1-3|many|TRBD1
TGCGCCAGCAGCGCAGACAGGGGCAGAGGAAACACCATATATTTT
CASSADRGRGNTIYF
>TRBV20-1|TRBJ2-1|.|.
TGCAGTGCGGCAACAGGGAGATCGGTGAATGAGCAGTTCTTC
CSAATGRSVNEQFF
>TRBV29-1|TRBJ1-1|.|.
TGCAGCGCTCGCCTGGGCATGAACACTGAAGCTTTCTTT
CSARLGMNTEAFF
>TRBV6-5|TRBJ1-1|few|TRBD1
TGTGCCAGCAGTTTCAGGACAGGGGCTGAAGCTTTCTTT
CASSFRTGAEAFF
>TRBV12-3/TRBV12-4|TRBJ2-5|few|.
TGTGCCAGCAGTTTGAGCGGCCCCGGGCCCGCCCAGTACTTC
CASSLSGPGPAQYF
>TRBV5-1|TRBJ1-1|.|.
TGCGCCAGCAGTCTTCTGGGGGAGGGGAACACTGAAGCTTTCTTT
CASSLLGEGNTEAFF
>TRBV6-5|TRBJ2-7|many|TRBD1
TGTGCCACCCGGGACAGGTTATACGAGCAGTACTTC
CATRDRLYEQYF
>TRBV20-1|TRBJ2-2|many|.
TGCAGTGCTAGACAGACAGGGAACACCGGGGAGCTGTTTTTT
CSARQTGNTGELFF
>TRBV30|TRBJ1-2|.|TRBD1
TGTGCCTGGAGTGGACAGGGGGACTATGGCTACACCTTC
CAWSGQGDYGYTF
>TRBV12-3/TRBV12-4|TRBJ2-7|few|.
TGTGCCAGCAGTTTGGCCTCCGGGACGGCATCCTACGAGCAGTACTTC
CASSLASGTASYEQYF
>TRBV7-2|TRBJ1-4|.|.
TGTGCCAGCAGCTTAGGCCGGGGTGGGGATGAAAAACTGTTTTTT
CASSLGRGGDEKLFF
>TRBV5-1|TRBJ2-3|few|.
TGCGCCAGCACTCCCCTCGGATCACTCACAGATACGCAGTATTTT
CASTPLGSLTDTQYF
>TRBV5-1|TRBJ1-2|many|TRBD1
TGCGCCAGCAGCTTGGATACAAGGACAGGGAACGATGGCTACACCTTC
CASSLDTRTGNDGYTF
>TRBV12-3/TRBV12-4|TRBJ2-1|.|TRBD2
TGTGCCAGCAGTCCCCCGTCTAGCGGGAGGCAGATCTTC
CASSPPSSGRQIF
>TRBV7-9|TRBJ2-1|few|.
TGTGCCAGCAGCTTTCGGGACCCTAACAATGAGCAGTTCTTC
CASSFRDPNNEQFF
>TRBV7-8|TRBJ1-5|.|.
TGTGCCAGCAGCTTTGGGGGGAATCAGCCCCAGCATTTT
CASSFGGNQPQHF
>TRBV12-3/TRBV12-4|TRBJ2-3|few|TRBD1
TGTGCCAGCAGTCCGACAGGGTTTTCAGATACGCAGTATTTT
CASSPTGFSDTQYF
>TRBV7-2|TRBJ2-5|few|.
TGTGCCAGCAGCTCTAATACAGGGAAAGAGACCCAGTACTTC
CASSSNTGKETQYF